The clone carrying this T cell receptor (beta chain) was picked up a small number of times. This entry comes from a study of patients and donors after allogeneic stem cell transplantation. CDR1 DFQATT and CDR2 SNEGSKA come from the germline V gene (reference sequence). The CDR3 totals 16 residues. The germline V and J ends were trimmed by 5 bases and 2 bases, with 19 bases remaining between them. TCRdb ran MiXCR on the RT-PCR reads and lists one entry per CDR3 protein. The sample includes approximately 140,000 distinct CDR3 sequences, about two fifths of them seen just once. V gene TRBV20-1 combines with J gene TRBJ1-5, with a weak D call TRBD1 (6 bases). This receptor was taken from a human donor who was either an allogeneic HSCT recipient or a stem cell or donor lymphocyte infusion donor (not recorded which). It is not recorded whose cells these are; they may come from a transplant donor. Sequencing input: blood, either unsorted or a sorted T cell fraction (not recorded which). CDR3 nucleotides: TGCAGTGCTCCAGGACAGACCTTACGAGGCAATCAGCCCCAGCATTTT. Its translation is CSAPGQTLRGNQPQHF.